This entry concerns a single T cell receptor (beta chain). Its antigen is unidentified. Tagging with unique molecular identifiers was a feature of the TCR beta cDNA libraries. TCRdb independently ran MiXCR on the PCR reads; one entry per CDR3 protein. Of roughly 200,000 distinct CDR3 sequences in the sample, approximately 29% are singletons; the top ten hold 3.4%. Germline V gene data show CDR1 as SEHNR and CDR2 as FQNEAQ (reference sequence). The V end lost 5 bases, the J end lost 13 bases, and 23 bases lay between the germline ends. This CDR3 contains 14 residues. This sample was included in a study of post-analysis software for immune sequencing data. Study in general: Relapsing-remitting, secondary progressive and progressive-relapsing multiple sclerosis courses were included.

Regarding the study as a whole: Controls had lower frequencies than patients of about 5 TRBV segments, which included TRBV5-6, TRBV5-1 and TRBV20-1. Multiple sclerosis patients showed significantly lower normalized Chao1 diversity than controls did. Samples made in the same batch grouped tightly together by F measure.

V gene TRBV7-9 combines with J gene TRBJ2-5, with D maybe TRBD2 (6 bases). Sequencing was carried out using blood. The TCR originated in a girl younger than 18 with multiple sclerosis. CDR3 DNA: TGTGCCAGCAGCCACCCAGGGAGGTGGTACGAGCTGTACTTC. Translating gives CASSHPGRWYELYF.